A selection of T cell receptor beta chains follows, all from one sample in a study of OX40 agonist ivuxolimab in advanced cancers. The method was immunoSEQ multiplex PCR; TCRdb's version includes in-frame clones alone and lacks a portion of them. The sample has about 26,000 clones, roughly 90% seen once; the top ten hold around 19%. Sequences were derived from CD4+ or CD8+ T cells sorted from blood, sampled in a trial of the OX40 agonist ivuxolimab. These receptor sequences come from an adult with an advanced solid tumor such as melanoma, head and neck, liver or kidney cancer. Both conserved end residues are part of each CDR3. Fields, in order: clone size, V gene, J gene, CDR3 length, D gene, CDR3 protein, CDR3 DNA. The D gene is left open where the match is weak. Expanded clones are given a class, and other clones once, few, many or no size at all.

.,TRBV19,TRBJ2-1,16,TRBD2,CASSIVTSGGWNEQFF,TGTGCCAGTAGTATAGTTACTAGCGGGGGGTGGAATGAGCAGTTCTTC
.,TRBV4-3,TRBJ2-1,17,TRBD1,CASSQDVGQGGVNEQFF,TGCGCCAGCAGCCAAGATGTGGGACAGGGAGGTGTGAATGAGCAGTTCTTC
.,TRBV4-1,TRBJ2-5,15,.,CASSQDPGPQETQYF,TGCGCCAGCAGCCAAGACCCAGGGCCACAAGAGACCCAGTACTTC
.,TRBV7-9,TRBJ1-2,15,.,CASSQGQPRVYGYTF,TGTGCCAGCAGCCAGGGACAACCAAGGGTCTATGGCTACACCTTC
once,TRBV4-3,TRBJ1-1,15,TRBD1,CASSHGQGWNTEAFF,TGCGCCAGCAGCCACGGACAGGGCTGGAACACTGAAGCTTTCTTT
.,TRBV29-1,TRBJ1-1,10,.,CSVGDFEAFF,TGCAGCGTTGGAGACTTTGAAGCTTTCTTT
.,TRBV28,TRBJ2-1,14,TRBD2,CASRRTSGRNEQFF,TGTGCCAGCAGGAGGACTAGCGGGAGGAATGAGCAGTTCTTC
few,TRBV2,TRBJ2-3,15,TRBD1,CASRATGGLTDTQYF,TGTGCCAGCAGGGCGACAGGGGGCCTCACAGATACGCAGTATTTT
.,TRBV19,TRBJ1-1,14,.,CASSITPPNTEAFF,TGTGCCAGTAGTATTACACCGCCGAACACTGAAGCTTTCTTT
.,TRBV9,TRBJ2-7,15,TRBD2,CASRARLAGGYEQYF,TGTGCCAGCCGAGCCCGGCTAGCGGGAGGTTACGAGCAGTACTTC
.,TRBV4-1,TRBJ2-7,14,.,CASSQDGGHREQYF,TGCGCCAGCAGCCAAGACGGGGGGCATCGAGAGCAGTACTTC
.,TRBV27,TRBJ2-7,15,TRBD1,CASSPDRAGSYEQYF,TGTGCCAGCAGTCCGGACAGGGCGGGCTCCTACGAGCAGTACTTC
once,TRBV5-1,TRBJ1-3,15,.,CASSWEEGSGNTIYF,TGCGCCAGCAGCTGGGAAGAGGGCTCTGGAAACACCATATATTTT
once,TRBV27,TRBJ2-7,11,.,CASSHGREQYF,TGTGCCAGCAGCCACGGGCGGGAGCAGTACTTC
once,TRBV28,TRBJ1-1,14,TRBD1,CASSRDSMNTEAFF,TGTGCCAGCAGCCGGGACAGTATGAACACTGAAGCTTTCTTT
.,TRBV27,TRBJ1-2,14,.,CASRPQGSSYGYTF,TGTGCCAGCAGACCTCAGGGGTCCAGCTATGGCTACACCTTC